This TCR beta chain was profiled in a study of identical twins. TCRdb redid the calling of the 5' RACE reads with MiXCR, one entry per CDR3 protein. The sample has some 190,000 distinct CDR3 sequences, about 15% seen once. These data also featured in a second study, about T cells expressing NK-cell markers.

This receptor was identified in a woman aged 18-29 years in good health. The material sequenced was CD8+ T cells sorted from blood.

CDR3 coding DNA: TGTGCCAGCAGCCCTAAAAAACAGGTCCTGGCTAGCATAACCTACGAGCAGTACTTC. This codes for CASSPKKQVLASITYEQYF. V usage is TRBV11-2 and J usage is TRBJ2-7; D may be TRBD1 or TRBD2 (5 bases each). CDR3 length equals 19 residues. Trimming stripped 5 bases from V and 2 bases from J, with 28 bases between. Germline-derived CDR1 and CDR2 are SGHAT and FQNNGV.